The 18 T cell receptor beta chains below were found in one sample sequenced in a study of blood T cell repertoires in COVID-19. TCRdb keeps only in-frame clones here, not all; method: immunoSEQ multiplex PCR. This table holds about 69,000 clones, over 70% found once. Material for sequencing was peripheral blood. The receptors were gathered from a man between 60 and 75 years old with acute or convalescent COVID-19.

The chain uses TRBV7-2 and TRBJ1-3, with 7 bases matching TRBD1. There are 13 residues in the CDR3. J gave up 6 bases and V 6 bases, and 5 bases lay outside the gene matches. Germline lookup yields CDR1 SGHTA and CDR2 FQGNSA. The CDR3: CASRFTGANTIYF. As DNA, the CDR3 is TGTGCCAGCAGATTTACAGGGGCAAACACCATATATTTT.

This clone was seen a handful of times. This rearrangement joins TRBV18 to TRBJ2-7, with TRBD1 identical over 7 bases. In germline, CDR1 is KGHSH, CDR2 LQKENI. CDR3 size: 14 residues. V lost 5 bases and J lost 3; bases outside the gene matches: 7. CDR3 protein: CASSEQGSNYEQYF. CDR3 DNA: TGTGCCAGCTCAGAACAGGGGAGTAACTACGAGCAGTACTTC.

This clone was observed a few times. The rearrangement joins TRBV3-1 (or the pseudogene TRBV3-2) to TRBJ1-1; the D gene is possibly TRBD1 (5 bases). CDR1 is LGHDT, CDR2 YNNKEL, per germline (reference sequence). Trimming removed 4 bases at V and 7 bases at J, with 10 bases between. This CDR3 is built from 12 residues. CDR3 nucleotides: TGTGCCAGCAGCCTAGGAGGGGTTGAAGCTTTCTTT. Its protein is CASSLGGVEAFF.

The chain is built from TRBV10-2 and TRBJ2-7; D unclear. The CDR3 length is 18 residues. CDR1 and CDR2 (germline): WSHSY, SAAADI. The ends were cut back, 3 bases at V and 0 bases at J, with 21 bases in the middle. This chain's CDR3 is CASSDPPGALRGSYEQYF. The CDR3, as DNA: TGCGCCAGCAGTGACCCTCCCGGAGCCCTACGTGGCTCCTACGAGCAGTACTTC.

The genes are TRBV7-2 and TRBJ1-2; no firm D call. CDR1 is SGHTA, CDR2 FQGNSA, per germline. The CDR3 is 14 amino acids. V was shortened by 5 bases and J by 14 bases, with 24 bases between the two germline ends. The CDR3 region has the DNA TGTGCCAGCAGCCCGCTAGGTCCAGCCGACCTGTTAACCTTC. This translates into CASSPLGPADLLTF.

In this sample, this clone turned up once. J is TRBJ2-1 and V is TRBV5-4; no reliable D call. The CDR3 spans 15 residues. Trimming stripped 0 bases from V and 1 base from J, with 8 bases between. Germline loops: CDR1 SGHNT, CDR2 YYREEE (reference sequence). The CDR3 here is CASSLETASYNEQFF. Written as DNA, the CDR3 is TGTGCCAGCAGCTTGGAAACAGCTTCCTACAATGAGCAGTTCTTC.

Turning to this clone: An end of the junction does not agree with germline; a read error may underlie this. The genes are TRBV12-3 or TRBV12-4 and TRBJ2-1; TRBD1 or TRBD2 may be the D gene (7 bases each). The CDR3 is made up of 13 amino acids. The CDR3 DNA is TGTACCAGCGGGACAGCCTCCTTCAATGAGCAGTTCTTC. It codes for CTSGTASFNEQFF.

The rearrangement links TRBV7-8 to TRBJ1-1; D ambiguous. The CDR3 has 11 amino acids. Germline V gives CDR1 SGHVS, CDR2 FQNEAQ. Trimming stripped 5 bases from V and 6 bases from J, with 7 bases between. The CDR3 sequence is CASSPRAEAFF. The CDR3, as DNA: TGTGCCAGCAGCCCGCGCGCTGAAGCTTTCTTT.

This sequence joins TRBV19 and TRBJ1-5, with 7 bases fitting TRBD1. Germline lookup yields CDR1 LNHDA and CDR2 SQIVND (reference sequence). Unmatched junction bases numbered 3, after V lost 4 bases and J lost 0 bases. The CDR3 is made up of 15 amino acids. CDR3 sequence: CASSTGTVSNQPQHF. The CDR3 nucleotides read TGTGCCAGTAGTACGGGGACAGTTAGCAATCAGCCCCAGCATTTT.

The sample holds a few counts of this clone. The CDR3 nucleotides read TGTGCCAGCAGCTTCGACAGGGGGGAGACCCAGTACTTC. It yields the protein CASSFDRGETQYF. J is TRBJ2-5 and V is TRBV11-2; 9 bases map to TRBD1. Germline CDR1 reads SGHAT; CDR2 reads FQNNGV. V gave up 3 bases and J gave up 5 bases; unmatched junction bases: 1. This CDR3 comprises 13 residues. The complete variable domain, with remaining parts taken from reference TRBV11-2 and TRBJ2-5, reads EAGVAQSPRYKIIEKRQSVAFWCNPISGHATLYWYQQILGQGPKLLIQFQNNGVVDDSQLPKDRFSAERLKGVDSTLKIQPAKLEDSAVYLCASSFDRGETQYFGPGTRLLVL.

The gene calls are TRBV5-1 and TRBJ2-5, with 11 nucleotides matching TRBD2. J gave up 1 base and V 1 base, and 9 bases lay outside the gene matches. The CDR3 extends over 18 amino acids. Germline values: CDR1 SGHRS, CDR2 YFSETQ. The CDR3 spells CASSLSQVTSGGQETQYF. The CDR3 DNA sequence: TGCGCCAGCAGCTTGTCGCAGGTCACTAGCGGGGGCCAAGAGACCCAGTACTTC.

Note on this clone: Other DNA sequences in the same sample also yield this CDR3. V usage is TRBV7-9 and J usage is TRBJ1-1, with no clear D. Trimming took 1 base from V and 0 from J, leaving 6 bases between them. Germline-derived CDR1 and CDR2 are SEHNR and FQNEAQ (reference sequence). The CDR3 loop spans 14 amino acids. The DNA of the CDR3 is TGTGCCAGCAGCTTAGGAGGGATGAACACTGAAGCTTTCTTT. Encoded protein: CASSLGGMNTEAFF.

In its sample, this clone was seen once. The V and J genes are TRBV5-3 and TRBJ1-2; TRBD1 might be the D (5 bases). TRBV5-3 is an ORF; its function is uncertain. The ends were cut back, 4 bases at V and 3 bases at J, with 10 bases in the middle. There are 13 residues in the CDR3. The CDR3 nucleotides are TGTGCCAGAAGCCTGGCGACAGACTATGGCTACACCTTC. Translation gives CARSLATDYGYTF.

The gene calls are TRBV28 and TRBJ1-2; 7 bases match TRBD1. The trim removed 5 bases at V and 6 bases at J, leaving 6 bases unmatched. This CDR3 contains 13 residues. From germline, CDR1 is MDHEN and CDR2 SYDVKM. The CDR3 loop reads CASSLGTADGYTF. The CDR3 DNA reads TGTGCCAGCAGTCTAGGGACAGCGGATGGCTACACCTTC.

The CDR3 loop is CASSQDPLAGTAGNTIYF. In nucleotides, the CDR3 is TGCGCCAGCAGCCAAGACCCCTTGGCGGGGACCGCTGGAAACACCATATATTTT. The chain employs TRBV4-3 and TRBJ1-3; perhaps TRBD1 as D (5 bases). The CDR3 is 18 amino acids. The V and J ends lost 0 bases and 2 bases respectively, with 17 bases between them. Germline CDR1 reads LGHNA; CDR2 reads YSLEER.

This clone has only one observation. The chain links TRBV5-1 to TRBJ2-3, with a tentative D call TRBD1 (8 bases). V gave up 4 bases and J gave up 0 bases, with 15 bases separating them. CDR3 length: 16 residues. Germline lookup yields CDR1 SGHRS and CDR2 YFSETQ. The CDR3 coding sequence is TGCGCCAGCAGCCTGACAGGGGAGGGGAGCACAGATACGCAGTATTTT. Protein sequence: CASSLTGEGSTDTQYF.

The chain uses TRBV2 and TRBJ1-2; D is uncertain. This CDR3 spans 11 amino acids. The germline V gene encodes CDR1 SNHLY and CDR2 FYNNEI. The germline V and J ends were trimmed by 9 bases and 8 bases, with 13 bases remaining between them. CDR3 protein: CARTSGEGYTF. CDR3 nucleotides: TGTGCCAGAACCTCCGGGGAGGGCTACACCTTC.

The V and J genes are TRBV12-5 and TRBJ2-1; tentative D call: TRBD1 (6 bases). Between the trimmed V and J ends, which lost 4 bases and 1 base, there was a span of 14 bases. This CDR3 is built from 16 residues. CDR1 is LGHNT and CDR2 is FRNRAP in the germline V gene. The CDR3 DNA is TGTGCTAGTGGTTCTCCCCAGGGGAATTCCTACAATGAGCAGTTCTTC. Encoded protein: CASGSPQGNSYNEQFF.